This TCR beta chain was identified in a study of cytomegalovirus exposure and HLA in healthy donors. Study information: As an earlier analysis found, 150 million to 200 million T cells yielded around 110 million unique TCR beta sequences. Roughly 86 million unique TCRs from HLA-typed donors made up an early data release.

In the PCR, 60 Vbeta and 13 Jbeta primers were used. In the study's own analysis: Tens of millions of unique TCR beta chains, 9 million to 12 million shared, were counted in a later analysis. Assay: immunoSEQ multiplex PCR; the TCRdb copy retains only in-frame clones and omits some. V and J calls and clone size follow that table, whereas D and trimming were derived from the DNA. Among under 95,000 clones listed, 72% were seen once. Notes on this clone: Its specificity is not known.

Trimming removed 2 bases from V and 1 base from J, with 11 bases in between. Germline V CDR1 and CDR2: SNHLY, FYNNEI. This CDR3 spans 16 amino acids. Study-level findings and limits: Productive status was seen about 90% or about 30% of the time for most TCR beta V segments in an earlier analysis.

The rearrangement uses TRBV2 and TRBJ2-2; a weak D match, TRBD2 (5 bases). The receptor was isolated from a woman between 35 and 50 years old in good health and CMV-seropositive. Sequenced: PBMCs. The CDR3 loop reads CASSEKSAGNTGELFF. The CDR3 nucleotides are TGTGCCAGCAGTGAAAAGTCGGCGGGGAACACCGGGGAGCTGTTTTTT.